Listed here are 6 T cell receptor beta chains from one sample, sequenced in a study of control samples from healthy donors and cancer patients. Assay used: immunoSEQ multiplex PCR; TCRdb lists only in-frame clones, some missing. Among 390,000 or so clones listed, 90% were seen once. Input material: PBMCs. The receptors shown here come from a man aged 35 to 55 with head and neck cancer.

The genes are TRBV9 and TRBJ1-2; no clear D gene. Germline V gives CDR1 SGDLS, CDR2 YYNGEE. V was pared by 0 bases and J by 3 bases, with 12 bases between. This CDR3 spans 15 amino acids. The CDR3 spells CASSVARASDYGYTF. As DNA, the CDR3 is TGTGCCAGCAGCGTAGCAAGGGCCTCCGACTATGGCTACACCTTC.

V usage is TRBV7-9 and J usage is TRBJ2-3; TRBD1 might be the D (5 bases). The length of the CDR3 is 16 residues. Trimming stripped 5 bases from V and 1 base from J, with 16 bases between. Germline CDR1 SEHNR, CDR2 FQNEAQ (reference sequence). The CDR3 nucleotides read TGTGCCAGCAGCCCAGTAGATGGGGCCCGCACAGATACGCAGTATTTT. Amino acids: CASSPVDGARTDTQYF. Combining the CDR3 with reference TRBV7-9 and TRBJ2-3 gives the whole variable domain DTGVSQNPRHKITKRGQNVTFRCDPISEHNRLYWYRQTLGQGPEFLTYFQNEAQLEKSRLLSDRFSAERPKGSFSTLEIQRTEQGDSAMYLCASSPVDGARTDTQYFGPGTRLTVL.

The V gene is TRBV7-9, the J gene TRBJ2-3, with 7 bases fitting TRBD2. Germline loops: CDR1 SEHNR, CDR2 FQNEAQ (reference sequence). This CDR3 has 12 amino acids. V dropped 5 bases and J dropped 7; count of bases not matched to a gene: 3. The CDR3 DNA follows: TGTGCCAGCAGCCCGGGGGGAAATACGCAGTATTTT. It specifies CASSPGGNTQYF. The whole variable domain, filled in from reference TRBV7-9 and TRBJ2-3, reads DTGVSQNPRHKITKRGQNVTFRCDPISEHNRLYWYRQTLGQGPEFLTYFQNEAQLEKSRLLSDRFSAERPKGSFSTLEIQRTEQGDSAMYLCASSPGGNTQYFGPGTRLTVL.

The CDR3 sequence is CASSDLGARNQPQHF. Here the CDR3 DNA reads TGTGCCAGCAGTGACTTGGGGGCGCGAAATCAGCCCCAGCATTTT. This chain joins TRBV2 and TRBJ1-5, with a tentative D call TRBD1 (6 bases). CDR3 length equals 15 residues. Germline assignment: CDR1 SNHLY and CDR2 FYNNEI. The germline V and J ends were trimmed by 3 bases and 4 bases, with 13 bases remaining between them.

The V and J genes are TRBV7-2 and TRBJ2-3; 11 bases are shared with TRBD2. V lost 4 bases and J lost 7; bases outside the gene matches: 13. The CDR3 is 17 residues long. Germline CDR1 and CDR2: SGHTA and FQGNSA. The CDR3 loop reads CASSSKVAGGGTNTQYF. The CDR3 DNA sequence: TGTGCCAGCAGCTCGAAAGTAGCGGGGGGGGGTACGAATACGCAGTATTTT.

The rearrangement joins TRBV21-1 to TRBJ1-4; the table's D call of TRBD1 was not tested on the DNA. TRBV21-1 is designated a pseudogene. The CDR3 sequence is 19 residues long. The DNA of the CDR3 is TGTGCCAGCAGCAAACCTTACACATCCCAGGGGTCGACTAATGAAAAACTGTTTTTT. This gives the protein CASSKPYTSQGSTNEKLFF.